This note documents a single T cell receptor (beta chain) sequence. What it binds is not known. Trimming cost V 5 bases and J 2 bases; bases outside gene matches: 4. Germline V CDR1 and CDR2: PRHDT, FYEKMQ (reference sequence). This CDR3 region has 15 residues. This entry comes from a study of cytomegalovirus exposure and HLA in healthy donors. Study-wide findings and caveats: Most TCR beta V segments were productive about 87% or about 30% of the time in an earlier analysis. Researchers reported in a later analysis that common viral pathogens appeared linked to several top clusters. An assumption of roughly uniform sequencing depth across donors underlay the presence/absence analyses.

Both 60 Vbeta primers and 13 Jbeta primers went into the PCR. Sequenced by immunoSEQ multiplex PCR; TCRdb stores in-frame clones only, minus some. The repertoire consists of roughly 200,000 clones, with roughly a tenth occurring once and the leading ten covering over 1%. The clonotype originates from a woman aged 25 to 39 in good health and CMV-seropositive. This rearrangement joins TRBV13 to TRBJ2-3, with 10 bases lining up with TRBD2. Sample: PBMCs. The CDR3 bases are TGTGCCAGCAGCGCCGGACTAGCGGTCACAGATACGCAGTATTTT. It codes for CASSAGLAVTDTQYF.